This is a list of T cell receptor beta chains from one sample in a study of control samples from healthy donors and cancer patients. Clones were read by immunoSEQ multiplex PCR, and TCRdb kept only the in-frame ones, dropping some. The sample yields about 120,000 clones, around 92% seen once. Sequences were obtained from blood. The receptor set was obtained from a man in his fifties or sixties in good health. Each CDR3 is given with its conserved first and last residue. D genes are given only for firm matches. Clone size is given for some rows only: seen once, a few or many times, or a class if the clone is expanded.

v_call	j_call	d_call	clone_size	cdr3_nt	cdr3_aa
TRBV14	TRBJ2-5	.	.	TGTGCCAGCAGCCAATTACTGCAAGAGACCCAGTACTTC	CASSQLLQETQYF
TRBV6-5	TRBJ2-5	.	.	TGTGCCAGCAGTTACGGTCTAGCTAAGGAGACCCAGTACTTC	CASSYGLAKETQYF
TRBV6-5	TRBJ2-7	.	.	TGTGCCAGCAGAACCGGGACACACTACGAGCAGTACTTC	CASRTGTHYEQYF
TRBV7-8	TRBJ1-1	TRBD1	once	TGTGCCAGCAGCAGACAGGGGGACACTGAAGCTTTCTTT	CASSRQGDTEAFF
TRBV27	TRBJ2-7	.	.	TGTGCCAGCAGTCCCAATAGGGGGTACGAGCAGTACTTC	CASSPNRGYEQYF
TRBV6-5	TRBJ1-1	.	.	TGTGCCAGCAGTTCGCGGACTGAAGCTTTCTTT	CASSSRTEAFF
TRBV7-2	TRBJ2-7	.	.	TGTGCCAGCAGCTTAGAGGAAGTGGGAGAGCAGTACTTC	CASSLEEVGEQYF
TRBV24-1	TRBJ2-2	TRBD1	.	TGTGCCACCAGTCCAGGGGGCCCCAGTCTAAACACCGGGGAGCTGTTTTTT	CATSPGGPSLNTGELFF
TRBV6-6	TRBJ1-1	.	.	TGTGCCAGCAGTCCGACAGGGAACACTGAAGCTTTCTTT	CASSPTGNTEAFF
TRBV20-1	TRBJ1-1	.	.	TGCAGTGCAAAAGGGCCCTCTGAAGCTTTCTTT	CSAKGPSEAFF
TRBV10-3	TRBJ1-2	.	.	TGTGCCATCAGTGAGGACGTTTTTGTGGGGGGCTACACCTTC	CAISEDVFVGGYTF
TRBV5-4	TRBJ1-5	.	.	TGTGCCAGCAGCCTCCAGGGTGCCGGGCAGCCCCAGCATTTT	CASSLQGAGQPQHF
TRBV9	TRBJ2-5	TRBD2	.	TGTGCCAGCAGCTTAGACCCGGGGGGGGAAAAAGAGACCCAGTACTTC	CASSLDPGGEKETQYF
TRBV2	TRBJ1-1	.	once	TGTGCCAGCACTATCGGACAGCGCTACACTGAAGCTTTCTTT	CASTIGQRYTEAFF
TRBV27	TRBJ1-1	.	.	TGTGCCAGCAGTTACGGGGCAGGCCTGAACACTGAAGCTTTCTTT	CASSYGAGLNTEAFF
TRBV6-5	TRBJ1-1	.	once	TGTGCCAGCAGTTCCCCCACGGGGGCGAGAGCTTTCTTT	CASSSPTGARAFF
TRBV7-6	TRBJ2-4	TRBD2	.	TGTGCCAGCAGCCCGGGGAGGGATGCCAAAAACATTCAGTACTTC	CASSPGRDAKNIQYF
TRBV3-1/TRBV3-2	TRBJ2-7	.	few	TGTGCCAGCAGCCAAGAAAACTACGAGCAGTACTTC	CASSQENYEQYF
TRBV9	TRBJ1-1	.	.	TGTGCCAGCAGCCCGCAGGGGTCTAACACTGAAGCTTTCTTT	CASSPQGSNTEAFF
TRBV12-3/TRBV12-4	TRBJ1-1	.	.	TGTGCCAGCAGTTTACAAGGGATCACTGAAGCTTTCTTT	CASSLQGITEAFF
TRBV4-3	TRBJ2-2	.	once	TGCGCCAGCAGCCAAGTCCTAGAAGGCACCGGGGAGCTGTTTTTT	CASSQVLEGTGELFF
TRBV5-1	TRBJ1-1	.	.	TGCGCCAGCAGCTTTAGGATATCTGACACTGAAGCTTTCTTT	CASSFRISDTEAFF
TRBV2	TRBJ1-6	.	.	TGTGCCAGCACATGGGGGGACGTTTATAATTCACCCCTCCACTTT	CASTWGDVYNSPLHF
TRBV27	TRBJ2-3	.	.	TGTGCCAGCACCTCAAGAGGGCCAGTAAGCACAGATACGCAGTATTTT	CASTSRGPVSTDTQYF
TRBV6-5	TRBJ1-3	.	few	TGTGCCAGCAGCTCGTCTCTATCTGGAAACACCATATATTTT	CASSSSLSGNTIYF
TRBV11-2	TRBJ2-7	.	.	TGTGCCAGCAGCACCGGACCCGGACCCTACGAGCAGTACTTC	CASSTGPGPYEQYF
TRBV2	TRBJ1-5	.	.	TGTGCCAGCAGTGGGGGACAACTTAATCAGCCCCAGCATTTT	CASSGGQLNQPQHF
TRBV19	TRBJ2-4	TRBD2	.	TGTGCCAGTAGTATAGTAGGTAGCGGGGGAGTGGAGAACATTCAGTACTTC	CASSIVGSGGVENIQYF
TRBV5-4	TRBJ2-3	.	.	TGTGCCAGCAGCCGCGTGGGGGCGGGGGTCAACACAGATACGCAGTATTTT	CASSRVGAGVNTDTQYF
TRBV7-9	TRBJ2-7	TRBD1	.	TGTGCCAGCAGCTCTCCCCCCTCGCGACAGGGGCCCTACGAGCAGTACTTC	CASSSPPSRQGPYEQYF
TRBV5-8	TRBJ1-6	.	.	TGTGCCAGCAGCTTCGATGCGAGGGAACGATCACCCCTCCACTTT	CASSFDARERSPLHF
TRBV27	TRBJ1-2	.	.	TGTGCCAGCAGTTTATATGGGGAGGCACCCTATGGCTACACCTTC	CASSLYGEAPYGYTF
TRBV4-1	TRBJ2-7	TRBD1	.	TGCGCCAGCAGCCACTCCGGGACAGGGTCCTACGAGCAGTACTTC	CASSHSGTGSYEQYF
TRBV6-1	TRBJ1-1	.	.	TGTGCCAGCAGTGAAGCGCGGGGGTACACTGAAGCTTTCTTT	CASSEARGYTEAFF
TRBV5-6	TRBJ1-6	TRBD1	.	TGTGCCAGCAGTTTTAGACCGGAACAGGGGCATAATTCACCCCTCCACTTT	CASSFRPEQGHNSPLHF
TRBV5-6	TRBJ1-4	.	.	TGTGCCAGCAGTCATTGGGTGGGCACACATGAAAAACTGTTTTTT	CASSHWVGTHEKLFF
TRBV5-6	TRBJ1-2	.	once	TGTGCCAGCAGCTTAATCACAGGAGGACGGTATGGCTACACCTTC	CASSLITGGRYGYTF
TRBV18	TRBJ1-5	.	.	TGTGCCAGCTCACAGGACAGCAATCAGCCCCAGCATTTT	CASSQDSNQPQHF
TRBV27	TRBJ1-6	.	.	TGTGCCAGCAGTTTCTTCGGACGCTCCTATAATTCACCCCTCCACTTT	CASSFFGRSYNSPLHF
TRBV23-1	TRBJ1-3	.	.	TGCGCCAGCCCAACGGGACCCTGTTACTCTGGAAACACCATATATTTT	CASPTGPCYSGNTIYF
TRBV29-1	TRBJ1-1	.	.	TGCAGCGTTGGACGGAGCCTTTCTGAAGCTTTCTTT	CSVGRSLSEAFF
TRBV19	TRBJ2-2	TRBD1	.	TGTGCCAGTAGTTCCCGGGACAGGGGGTTAGGCACCGGGGAGCTGTTTTTT	CASSSRDRGLGTGELFF
TRBV20-1	TRBJ1-5	.	once	TGCAGTGCTAGTGGGGCCGGCAATCAGCCCCAGCATTTT	CSASGAGNQPQHF
TRBV13	TRBJ2-5	TRBD1	.	TGTGCCAGCAGCACCGCAGGGGGCAGGGAGACCCAGTACTTC	CASSTAGGRETQYF
TRBV29-1	TRBJ2-3	TRBD1	.	TGCAGCGTTGGGGGGCTACAGGGGGTGAGCACAGATACGCAGTATTTT	CSVGGLQGVSTDTQYF
TRBV7-2	TRBJ2-3	TRBD2	.	TGTGCCAGCAGCCCCGGGACTAGCGGGGGGCTAAAGGGTCTGGATACGCAGTATTTT	CASSPGTSGGLKGLDTQYF
TRBV15	TRBJ2-1	TRBD1	.	TGTGCCACCAGCGGAGACAGGGACCACAATGAGCAGTTCTTC	CATSGDRDHNEQFF
TRBV5-8	TRBJ2-2	.	.	TGTGCCAGCAGCTTGGGGCAGGGAGGCACCGGGGAGCTGTTTTTT	CASSLGQGGTGELFF
TRBV27	TRBJ2-1	.	.	TGTGCCAGCAGCCTGAGCTCCTACAATGAGCAGTTCTTC	CASSLSSYNEQFF
TRBV9	TRBJ2-1	TRBD1	.	TGTGCCAGCAGCCCAGTAGGGGGCCGTGGGAATGAGCAGTTCTTC	CASSPVGGRGNEQFF
TRBV9	TRBJ1-5	TRBD1	.	TGTGCCAGCAGCGTAGGGGACAGGGGTAGTCAGCCCCAGCATTTT	CASSVGDRGSQPQHF
TRBV27	TRBJ2-7	TRBD1	once	TGTGCCAGCAGTTTTCGACAGGGTACCTACGAGCAGTACTTC	CASSFRQGTYEQYF
TRBV27	TRBJ2-7	.	.	TGTGCCAGCAGTTTAATAGGAGGGCCCTACGAGCAGTACTTC	CASSLIGGPYEQYF
TRBV3-1/TRBV3-2	TRBJ2-1	TRBD1	.	TGTGCCAGCAGCTGCCGGGACAGGGGTTACAATGAGCAGTTCTTC	CASSCRDRGYNEQFF
TRBV7-9	TRBJ2-3	TRBD2	.	TGTGCCAGCAGCCGACGAGCGGGGGACACAGATACGCAGTATTTT	CASSRRAGDTDTQYF
TRBV11-2	TRBJ1-1	.	.	TGTGCCAGCAGCACGGCTTCGGGGACTGAAGCTTTCTTT	CASSTASGTEAFF
TRBV6-5	TRBJ1-5	.	.	TGTGCCAGCAGGCCACAGGGTGGAAGCAATCAGCCCCAGCATTTT	CASRPQGGSNQPQHF
TRBV5-4	TRBJ1-2	TRBD1	.	TGTGCCAGCAGCCCACAGGGGGGTAACTATGGCTACACCTTC	CASSPQGGNYGYTF
TRBV19	TRBJ1-1	TRBD1	.	TGTGCCAGTAGTCCAAGAGGACAGGGGAGGTATTCGGACACTGAAGCTTTCTTT	CASSPRGQGRYSDTEAFF